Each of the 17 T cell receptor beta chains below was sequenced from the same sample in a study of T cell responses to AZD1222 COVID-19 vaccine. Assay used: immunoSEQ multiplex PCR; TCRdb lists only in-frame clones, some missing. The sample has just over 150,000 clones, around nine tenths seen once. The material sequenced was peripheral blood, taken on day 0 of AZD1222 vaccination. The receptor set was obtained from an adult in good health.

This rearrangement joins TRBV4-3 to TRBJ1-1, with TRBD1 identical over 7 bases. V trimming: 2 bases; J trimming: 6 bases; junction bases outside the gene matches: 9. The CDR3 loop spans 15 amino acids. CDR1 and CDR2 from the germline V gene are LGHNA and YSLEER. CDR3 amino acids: CASSQRQGGGPEAFF. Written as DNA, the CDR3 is TGCGCCAGCAGCCAACGACAGGGCGGAGGGCCTGAAGCTTTCTTT.

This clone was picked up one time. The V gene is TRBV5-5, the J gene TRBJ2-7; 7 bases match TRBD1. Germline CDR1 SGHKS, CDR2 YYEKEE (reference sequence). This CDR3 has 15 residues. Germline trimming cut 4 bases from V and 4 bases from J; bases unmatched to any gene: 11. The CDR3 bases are TGTGCCAGCAGCCCGCAACCGGGACAGAGATACGAGCAGTACTTC. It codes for CASSPQPGQRYEQYF.

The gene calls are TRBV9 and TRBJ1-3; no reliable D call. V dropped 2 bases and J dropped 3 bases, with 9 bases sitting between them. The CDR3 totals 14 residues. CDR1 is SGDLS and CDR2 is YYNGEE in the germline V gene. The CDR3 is CASSVSGIGNTIYF. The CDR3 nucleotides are TGTGCCAGCAGCGTGTCGGGAATTGGAAACACCATATATTTT.

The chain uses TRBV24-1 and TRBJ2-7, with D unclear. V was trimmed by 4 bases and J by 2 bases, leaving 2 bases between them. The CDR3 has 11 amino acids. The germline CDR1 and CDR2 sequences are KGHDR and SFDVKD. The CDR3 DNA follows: TGTGCCACCAGTGACCCCTACGAGCAGTACTTC. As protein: CATSDPYEQYF.

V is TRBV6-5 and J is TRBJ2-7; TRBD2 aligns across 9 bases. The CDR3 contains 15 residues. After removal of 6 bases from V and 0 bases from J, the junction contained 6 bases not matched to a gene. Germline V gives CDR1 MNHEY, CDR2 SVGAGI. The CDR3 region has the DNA TGTGCCAGCAGGCGTCGCGGGAGGGCCTCCTACGAGCAGTACTTC. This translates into CASRRRGRASYEQYF.

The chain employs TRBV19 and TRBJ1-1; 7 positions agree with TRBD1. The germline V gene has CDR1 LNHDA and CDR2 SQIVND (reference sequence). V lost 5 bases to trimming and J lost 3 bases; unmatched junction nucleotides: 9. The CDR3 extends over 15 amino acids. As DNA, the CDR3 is TGTGCCAGTAGTCCACCCGGGACAGATCACACTGAAGCTTTCTTT. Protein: CASSPPGTDHTEAFF.

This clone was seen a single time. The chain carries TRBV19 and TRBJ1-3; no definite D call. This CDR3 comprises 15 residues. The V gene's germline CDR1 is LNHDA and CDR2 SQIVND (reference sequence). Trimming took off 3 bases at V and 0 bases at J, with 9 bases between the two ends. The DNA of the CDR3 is TGTGCCAGTAGTATTTACGGGAGCTCTGGAAACACCATATATTTT. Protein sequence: CASSIYGSSGNTIYF.

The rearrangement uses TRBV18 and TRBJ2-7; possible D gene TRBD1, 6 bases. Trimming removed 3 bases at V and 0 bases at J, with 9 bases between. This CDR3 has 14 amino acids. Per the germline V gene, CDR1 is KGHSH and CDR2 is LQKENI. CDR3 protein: CASSPSTGSYEQYF. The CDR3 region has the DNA TGTGCCAGCTCACCGTCGACAGGCTCCTACGAGCAGTACTTC.

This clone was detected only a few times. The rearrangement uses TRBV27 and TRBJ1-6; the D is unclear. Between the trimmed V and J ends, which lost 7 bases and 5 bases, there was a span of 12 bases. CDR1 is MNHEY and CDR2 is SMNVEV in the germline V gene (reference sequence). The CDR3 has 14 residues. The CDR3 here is CASKNQLNNSPLHF. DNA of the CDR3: TGTGCCAGCAAAAACCAGTTAAATAATTCACCCCTCCACTTT.

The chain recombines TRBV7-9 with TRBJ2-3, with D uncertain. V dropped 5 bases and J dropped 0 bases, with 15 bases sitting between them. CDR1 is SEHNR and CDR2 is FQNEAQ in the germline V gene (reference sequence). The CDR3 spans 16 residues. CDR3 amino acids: CASSQPSKTSTDTQYF. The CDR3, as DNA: TGTGCCAGCAGCCAACCCTCAAAAACTAGCACAGATACGCAGTATTTT.

The CDR3 is CASRNSGTGELFF. As DNA, the CDR3 is TGTGCCAGCAGGAACTCGGGCACCGGGGAGCTGTTTTTT. The J gene is TRBJ2-2, the V gene TRBV2; no clear D gene. CDR3 size: 13 residues. Deletions cut 6 bases from V and 4 bases from J, with 9 bases between. CDR1 SNHLY and CDR2 FYNNEI come from the germline V gene.

The CDR3, as DNA: TGTGCCAGTAGTACTCCCGGGGTGGGCAGGGAAGAACTGTTTTTT. This encodes CASSTPGVGREELFF. The chain combines TRBV19 with TRBJ1-4; a possible D gene is TRBD1 (5 bases). The V and J ends lost 4 bases and 12 bases respectively, with 21 bases between them. Germline lookup yields CDR1 LNHDA and CDR2 SQIVND (reference sequence). This CDR3 has 15 amino acids.

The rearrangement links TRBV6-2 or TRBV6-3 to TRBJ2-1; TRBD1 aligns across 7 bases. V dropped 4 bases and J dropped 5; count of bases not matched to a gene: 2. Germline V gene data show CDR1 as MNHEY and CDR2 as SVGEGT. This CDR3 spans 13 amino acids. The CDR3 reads CASSWDSNNEQFF. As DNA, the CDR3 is TGTGCCAGCAGTTGGGACAGCAACAATGAGCAGTTCTTC.

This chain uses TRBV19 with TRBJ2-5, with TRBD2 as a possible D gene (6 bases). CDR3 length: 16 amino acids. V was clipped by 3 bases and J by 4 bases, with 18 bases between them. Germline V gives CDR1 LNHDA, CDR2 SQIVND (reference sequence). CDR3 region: CASSIITDPEGETQYF. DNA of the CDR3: TGTGCCAGTAGTATCATTACGGACCCGGAGGGAGAGACCCAGTACTTC. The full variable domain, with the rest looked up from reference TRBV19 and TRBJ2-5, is DGGITQSPKYLFRKEGQNVTLSCEQNLNHDAMYWYRQDPGQGLRLIYYSQIVNDFQKGDIAEGYSVSREKKESFPLTVTSAQKNPTAFYLCASSIITDPEGETQYFGPGTRLLVL.

In DNA, the CDR3 is TGTGCCACCAGTGATACAGGGAACACTGAAGCTTTCTTT. This sequence encodes CATSDTGNTEAFF. The chain couples TRBV24-1 to TRBJ1-1; the D gene is possibly TRBD1 (5 bases). This CDR3 is built from 13 residues. V was shortened by 3 bases and J by 1 base, with 5 bases between the two germline ends. The germline V gene has CDR1 KGHDR and CDR2 SFDVKD.

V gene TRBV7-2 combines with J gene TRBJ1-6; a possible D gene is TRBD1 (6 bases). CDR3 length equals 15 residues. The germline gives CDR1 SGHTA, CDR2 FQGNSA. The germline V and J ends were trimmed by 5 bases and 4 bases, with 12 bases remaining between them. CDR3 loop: CASSVQGWYNSPLHF. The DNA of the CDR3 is TGTGCCAGCAGCGTACAGGGCTGGTATAATTCACCCCTCCACTTT.

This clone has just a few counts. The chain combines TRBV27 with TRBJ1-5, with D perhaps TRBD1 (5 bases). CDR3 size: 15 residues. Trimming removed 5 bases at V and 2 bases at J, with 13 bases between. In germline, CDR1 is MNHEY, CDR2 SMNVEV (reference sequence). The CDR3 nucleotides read TGTGCCAGCAGTAAAATCGGACAAGGCAATCAGCCCCAGCATTTT. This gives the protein CASSKIGQGNQPQHF.